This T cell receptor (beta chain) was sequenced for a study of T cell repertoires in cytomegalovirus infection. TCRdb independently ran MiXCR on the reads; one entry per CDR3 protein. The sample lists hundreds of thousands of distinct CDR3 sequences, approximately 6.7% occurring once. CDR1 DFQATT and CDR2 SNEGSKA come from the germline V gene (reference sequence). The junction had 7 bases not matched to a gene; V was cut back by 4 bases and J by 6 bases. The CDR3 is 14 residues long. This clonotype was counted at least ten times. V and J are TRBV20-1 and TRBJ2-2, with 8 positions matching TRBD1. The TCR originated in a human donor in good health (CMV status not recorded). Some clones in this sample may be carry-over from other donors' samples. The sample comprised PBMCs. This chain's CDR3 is CSAIAGGAAGELFF. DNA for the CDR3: TGCAGTGCTATAGCAGGGGGCGCCGCCGGGGAGCTGTTTTTT.